This T cell receptor (beta chain) is from a study of response to subunit inactivated influenza vaccine. Regarding the study as a whole: Authors suggested each seasonal influenza vaccination recruits few new T cells.

CDR1 MDHEN and CDR2 SYDVKM come from the germline V gene. V was pared by 3 bases and J by 0 bases, with 8 bases between. The CDR3 totals 14 residues. A remark on this clonotype: Antigen: not known.

Via MiXCR, TCRdb re-called the RT-PCR reads, giving one row per CDR3 protein. The data contain 650,000 to 700,000 distinct CDR3 sequences, about 15% of them singletons. This material consisted of PBMCs from blood, taken 11 to 12 days after vaccination. The receptor comes from a middle-aged man who received an inactivated influenza vaccine. The rearrangement uses TRBV28 and TRBJ2-5, with D unresolved. The CDR3 loop reads CASSFTEYQETQYF. The CDR3 nucleotides are TGTGCCAGCAGTTTCACAGAGTACCAAGAGACCCAGTACTTC.